This entry features one TCR beta chain sequence. The data originate from a study of T cell responses to AZD1222 COVID-19 vaccine. Sequenced by immunoSEQ multiplex PCR; TCRdb stores in-frame clones only, minus some. The table lists 85,000 to 130,000 clones, 85% to 90% of them singletons, with about 4.9% in the top ten. The CDR3 consists of 11 residues. Germline-derived CDR1 and CDR2 are SEHNR and FQNEAQ (reference sequence). The V and J ends lost 4 bases and 4 bases respectively, with 5 bases between them. Source: peripheral blood, taken on day 0 of AZD1222 vaccination. V and J are TRBV7-9 and TRBJ2-7; D call uncertain. The source is an adult in good health. DNA for the CDR3: TGTGCCAGCAGCTCCAGGTACGAGCAGTACTTC. Protein: CASSSRYEQYF.